One T cell receptor (beta chain) is described in this entry. Per the original data handling: Reference gene primer amplification gave nucleated cell count estimates. Produced via immunoSEQ multiplex PCR; TCRdb's table is partial and in-frame only. From that table come the V and J calls and clone size; the DNA was used to work out D and trimming. The data hold about 180,000 clones, with 85% observed a single time. V lost 7 bases, J lost 11 bases, and 13 bases lay in between. This CDR3 contains 12 residues. CDR1 and CDR2 from the germline V gene are KGHDR and SFDVKD. This sample is part of a study of blood T cell repertoires in COVID-19. Across the study: Samples of COVID-19 (acute and convalescent) were obtained from the United States, Italy and Spain. The cDNA or gDNA used as material had been derived from T cells, B-cell-depleted T cells, or PBMCs.

Sample: peripheral blood. The chain combines TRBV24-1 with TRBJ1-4; D not certain. This clonotype originated in a person aged 70 to 79 with COVID-19, enrolled during active disease. CDR3 protein: CATSRPGGKLFF. The CDR3 DNA reads as TGTGCCACCAGCCGCCCCGGAGGGAAACTGTTTTTT.